This section outlines one TCR beta chain sequence together with its context. Its antigen is not identified. The data were obtained in a study of post-analysis software for immune sequencing data. Study background: There were relapsing-remitting, secondary progressive and progressive-relapsing multiple sclerosis among the disease courses included.

Carried by the TCR beta cDNA libraries were unique molecular identifiers. TCRdb processed the PCR reads anew with MiXCR; each CDR3 protein has one entry. The profile covers 550,000 to 700,000 distinct CDR3 sequences, with around 44% appearing a single time and 1.7% taken by the ten largest. Whole-study results and caveats: With TRBV5-6, TRBV5-1 and TRBV20-1 included, 4 to 6 TRBV segments were more frequent in patients than in controls.

The germline CDR1 and CDR2 sequences are SGHAT and FQDESV (reference sequence). The length of the CDR3 is 14 residues. Trimming removed 4 bases from V and 3 bases from J, with 13 bases in between. The receptor comes from a girl under 18 with multiple sclerosis. The sequenced sample consisted of blood. J is TRBJ2-7 and V is TRBV11-1; the D is unclear. The CDR3 DNA sequence: TGTGCCAGCAGCTGGTTTGGGTCTCACTACGAGCAGTACTTC. Its protein product is CASSWFGSHYEQYF.